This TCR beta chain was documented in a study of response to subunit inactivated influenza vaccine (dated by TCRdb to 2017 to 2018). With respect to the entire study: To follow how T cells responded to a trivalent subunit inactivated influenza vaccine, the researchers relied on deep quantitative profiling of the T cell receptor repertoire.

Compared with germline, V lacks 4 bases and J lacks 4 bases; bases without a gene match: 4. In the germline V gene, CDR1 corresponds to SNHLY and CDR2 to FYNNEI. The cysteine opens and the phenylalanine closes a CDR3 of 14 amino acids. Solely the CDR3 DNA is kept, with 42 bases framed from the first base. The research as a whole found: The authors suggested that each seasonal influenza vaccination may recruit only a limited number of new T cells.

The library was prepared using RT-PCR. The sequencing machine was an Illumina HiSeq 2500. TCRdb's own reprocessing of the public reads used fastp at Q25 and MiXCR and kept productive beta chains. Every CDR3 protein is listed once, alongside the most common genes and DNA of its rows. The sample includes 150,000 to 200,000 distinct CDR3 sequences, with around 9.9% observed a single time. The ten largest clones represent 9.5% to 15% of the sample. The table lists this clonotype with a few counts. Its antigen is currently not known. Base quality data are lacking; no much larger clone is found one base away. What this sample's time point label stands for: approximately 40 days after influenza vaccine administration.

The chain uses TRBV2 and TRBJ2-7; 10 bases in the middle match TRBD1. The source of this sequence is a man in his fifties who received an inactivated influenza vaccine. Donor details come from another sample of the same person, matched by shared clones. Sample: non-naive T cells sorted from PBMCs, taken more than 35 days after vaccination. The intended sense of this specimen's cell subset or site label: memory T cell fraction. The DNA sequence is TGTGCCAGCAGTGCGGACAGGGGGTTGTACGAGCAGTACTTC. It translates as CASSADRGLYEQYF.